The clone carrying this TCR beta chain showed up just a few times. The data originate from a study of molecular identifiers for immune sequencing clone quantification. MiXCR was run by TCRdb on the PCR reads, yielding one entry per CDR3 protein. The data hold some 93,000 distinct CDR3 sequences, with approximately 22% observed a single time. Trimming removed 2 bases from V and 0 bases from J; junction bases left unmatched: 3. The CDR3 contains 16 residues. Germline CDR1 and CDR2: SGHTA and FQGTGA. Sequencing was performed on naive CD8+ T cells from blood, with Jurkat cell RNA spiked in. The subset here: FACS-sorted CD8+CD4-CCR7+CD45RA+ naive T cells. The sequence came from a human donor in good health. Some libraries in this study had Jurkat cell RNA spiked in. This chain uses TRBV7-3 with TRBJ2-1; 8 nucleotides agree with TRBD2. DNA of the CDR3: TGTGCCAGCAGCTTATATGCGGGGGGCTCCTACAATGAGCAGTTCTTC. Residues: CASSLYAGGSYNEQFF.